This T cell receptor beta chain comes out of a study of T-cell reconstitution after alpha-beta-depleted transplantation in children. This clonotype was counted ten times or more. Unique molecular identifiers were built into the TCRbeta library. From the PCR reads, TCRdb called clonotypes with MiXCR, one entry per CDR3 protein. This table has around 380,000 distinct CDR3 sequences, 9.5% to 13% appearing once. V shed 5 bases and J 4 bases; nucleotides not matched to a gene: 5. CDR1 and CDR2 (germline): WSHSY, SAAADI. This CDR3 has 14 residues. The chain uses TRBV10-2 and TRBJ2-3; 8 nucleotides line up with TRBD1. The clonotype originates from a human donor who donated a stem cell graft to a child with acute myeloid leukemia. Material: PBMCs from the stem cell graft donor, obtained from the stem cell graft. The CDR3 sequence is CASSLRGPSDTQYF. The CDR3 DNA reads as TGCGCCAGCAGTCTCAGGGGGCCATCAGATACGCAGTATTTT.